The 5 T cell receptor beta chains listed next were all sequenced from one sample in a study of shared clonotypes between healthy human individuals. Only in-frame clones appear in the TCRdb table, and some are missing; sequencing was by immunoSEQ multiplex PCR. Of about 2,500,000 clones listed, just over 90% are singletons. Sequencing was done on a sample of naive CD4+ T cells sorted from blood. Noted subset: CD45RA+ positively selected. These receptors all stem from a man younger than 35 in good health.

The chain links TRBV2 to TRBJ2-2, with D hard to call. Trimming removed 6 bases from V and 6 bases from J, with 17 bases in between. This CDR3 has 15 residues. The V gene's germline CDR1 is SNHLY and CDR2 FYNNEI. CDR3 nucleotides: TGTGCCAGCAGGAGGTTTGGAGCCCAGCCCGGGGAGCTGTTTTTT. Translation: CASRRFGAQPGELFF.

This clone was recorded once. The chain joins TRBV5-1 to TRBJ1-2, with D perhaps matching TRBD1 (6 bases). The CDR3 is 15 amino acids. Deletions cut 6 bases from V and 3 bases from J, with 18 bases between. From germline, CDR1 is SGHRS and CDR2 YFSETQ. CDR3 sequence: CASTWGQSGDYGYTF. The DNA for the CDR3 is TGCGCCAGCACCTGGGGACAAAGTGGGGACTATGGCTACACCTTC.

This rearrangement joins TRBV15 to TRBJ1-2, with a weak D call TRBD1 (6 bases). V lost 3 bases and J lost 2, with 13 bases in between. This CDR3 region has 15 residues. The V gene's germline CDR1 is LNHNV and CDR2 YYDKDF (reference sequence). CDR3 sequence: CATSRNTGNNYGYTF. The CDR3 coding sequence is TGTGCCACCAGCAGGAATACAGGGAACAACTATGGCTACACCTTC.

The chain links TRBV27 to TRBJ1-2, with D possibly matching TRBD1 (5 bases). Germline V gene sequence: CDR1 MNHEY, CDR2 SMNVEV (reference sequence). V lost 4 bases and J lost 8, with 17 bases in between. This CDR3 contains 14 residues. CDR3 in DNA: TGTGCCAGCAGTTGGGAGCGGGGGGTCGGGGGCTACACCTTC. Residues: CASSWERGVGGYTF.

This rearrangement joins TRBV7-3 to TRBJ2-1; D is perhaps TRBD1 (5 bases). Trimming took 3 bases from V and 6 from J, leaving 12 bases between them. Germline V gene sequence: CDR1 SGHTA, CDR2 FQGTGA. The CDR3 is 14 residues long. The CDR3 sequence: CASSLGPGSNEQFF. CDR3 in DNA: TGTGCCAGCAGCTTGGGGCCCGGTTCCAATGAGCAGTTCTTC.